This T cell receptor (beta chain) was sequenced during a study of immune evolution from preneoplasia to lung adenocarcinoma. In this sample, this clone turned up a few times. Libraries were prepared by immunoSEQ multiplex PCR; TCRdb keeps only in-frame clonotypes and omits some of them. Counted here are about 21,000 clones, over 70% occurring once; the ten biggest clones make up 4.5% to 7%. Sample: FFPE invasive lung adenocarcinoma tissue. The sequence came from a person aged 55 to 69 with lung adenocarcinoma.

The CDR3 spells CASSEAGATDTQYF. The CDR3 DNA is TGTGCCAGCAGTGAAGCGGGAGCCACAGATACGCAGTATTTT. The rearrangement joins TRBV6-4 to TRBJ2-3; 8 bases match TRBD2. The CDR3 consists of 14 residues. J lost 2 bases, V lost 3 bases, and 1 base had no gene match. Looked up from germline, CDR1 is MRHNA and CDR2 is SNTAGT.